These T cell receptor beta chains were read from a single sample in a study of CD8 T cells in ankylosing spondylitis. TCRdb recomputed calls from the 5' RACE reads with MiXCR, one row per CDR3 protein. The data hold over 450,000 distinct CDR3 sequences, with 9.5% to 15% observed a single time. Sequenced sample: blood, either unsorted or a sorted T cell fraction (not recorded which). The receptors stem from a male donor with ankylosing spondylitis. Both conserved end residues are part of each CDR3.

CASSFFNLQETQYF	TRBV5-1	TRBJ2-5
CASSLEGVATQYF	TRBV11-2	TRBJ2-3
CASTSGLSGGTEAFF	TRBV25-1	TRBJ1-1
CASSSTPLYNEQFF	TRBV5-5	TRBJ2-1
CSAEQGHGYTF	TRBV20-1	TRBJ1-2
CSARVRKDSRADGYTF	TRBV20-1	TRBJ1-2
CASSLNRASYGYTF	TRBV5-1	TRBJ1-2
CASSEESFYGYTF	TRBV25-1	TRBJ1-2
CASSPGTTQETQYF	TRBV5-1	TRBJ2-5
CSARDQGAYEQYF	TRBV20-1	TRBJ2-7
CASSLVGLVANEQFF	TRBV5-1	TRBJ2-1
CSARVLTSGTETQYF	TRBV20-1	TRBJ2-5
CASSVMGGSYGYTF	TRBV7-8	TRBJ1-2
CASSVPNRETQYF	TRBV5-8	TRBJ2-5
CASSPFLEAGTVTQYF	TRBV18	TRBJ2-5
CAISESSTSGGTDTQYF	TRBV10-3	TRBJ2-3
CASSPDRGAYNEQFF	TRBV12-3/TRBV12-4	TRBJ2-1
CSGRRGYEQYF	TRBV29-1	TRBJ2-7
CASSQGGAGQFF	TRBV14	TRBJ2-1
CAISEPKRGLVVTQYF	TRBV10-3	TRBJ2-5
CASNREGSASYNEQFF	TRBV12-3/TRBV12-4	TRBJ2-1
CASSFKGARYNEQFF	TRBV12-3/TRBV12-4	TRBJ2-1
CASSLALGGPETQYF	TRBV5-1	TRBJ2-5
CASRTTSGRTDTQYF	TRBV7-2	TRBJ2-3
CASSEKGGGTEAFF	TRBV2	TRBJ1-1
CASSTYRDVGTDTQYF	TRBV5-1	TRBJ2-3
CASSLVVAWDNEQFF	TRBV7-9	TRBJ2-1
CASSTWTGDLSNTEAFF	TRBV5-1	TRBJ1-1